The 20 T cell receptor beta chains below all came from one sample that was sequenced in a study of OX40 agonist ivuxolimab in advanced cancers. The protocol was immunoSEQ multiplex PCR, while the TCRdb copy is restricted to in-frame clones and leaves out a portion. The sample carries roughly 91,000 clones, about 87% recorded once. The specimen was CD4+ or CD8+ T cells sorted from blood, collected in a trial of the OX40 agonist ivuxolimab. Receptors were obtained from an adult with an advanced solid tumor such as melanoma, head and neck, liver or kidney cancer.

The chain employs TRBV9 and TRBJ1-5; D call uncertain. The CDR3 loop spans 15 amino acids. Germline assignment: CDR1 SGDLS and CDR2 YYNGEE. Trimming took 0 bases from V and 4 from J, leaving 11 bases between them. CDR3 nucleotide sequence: TGTGCCAGCAGCGTAGGCACCAGAGGTAATCAGCCCCAGCATTTT. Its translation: CASSVGTRGNQPQHF.

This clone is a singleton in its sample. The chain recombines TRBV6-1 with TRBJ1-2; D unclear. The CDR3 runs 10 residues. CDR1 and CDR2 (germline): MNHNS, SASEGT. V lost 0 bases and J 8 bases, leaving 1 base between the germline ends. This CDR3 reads CASSEAGYTF. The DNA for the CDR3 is TGTGCCAGCAGTGAAGCGGGCTACACCTTC.

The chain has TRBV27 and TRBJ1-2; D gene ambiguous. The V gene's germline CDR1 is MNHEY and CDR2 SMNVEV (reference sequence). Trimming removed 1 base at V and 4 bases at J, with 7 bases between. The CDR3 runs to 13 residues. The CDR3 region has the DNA TGTGCCAGCAGTTTATTACCTTCCTATGGCTACACCTTC. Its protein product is CASSLLPSYGYTF.

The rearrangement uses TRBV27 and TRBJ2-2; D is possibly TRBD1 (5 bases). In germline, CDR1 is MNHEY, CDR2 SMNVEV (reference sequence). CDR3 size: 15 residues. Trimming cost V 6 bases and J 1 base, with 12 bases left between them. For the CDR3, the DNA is TGTGCCAGCAGGAGCTCGACAGAGAACACCGGGGAGCTGTTTTTT. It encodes CASRSSTENTGELFF.

CDR3 DNA: TGTGCCAGCTCACCCGACAGGTCCTCCTACGAGCAGTACTTC. Protein: CASSPDRSSYEQYF. This rearrangement joins TRBV18 to TRBJ2-7; D is perhaps TRBD1 (6 bases). The CDR3 sequence is 14 residues long. The germline CDR1 and CDR2 sequences are KGHSH and LQKENI. The V gene lost 3 bases and the J gene lost 0 bases, with 9 bases spanning the gap.

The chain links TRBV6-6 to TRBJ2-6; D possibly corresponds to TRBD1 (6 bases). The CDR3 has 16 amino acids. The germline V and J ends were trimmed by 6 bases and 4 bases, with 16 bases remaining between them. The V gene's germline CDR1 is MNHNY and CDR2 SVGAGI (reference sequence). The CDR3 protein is CASRPTQGNGANVLTF. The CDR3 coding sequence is TGTGCCAGCAGGCCCACGCAGGGGAACGGGGCCAACGTCCTGACTTTC.

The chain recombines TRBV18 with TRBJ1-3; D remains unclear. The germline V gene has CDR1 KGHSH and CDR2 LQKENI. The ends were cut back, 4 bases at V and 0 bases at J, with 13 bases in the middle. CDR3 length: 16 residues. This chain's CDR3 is CASSLDLLSSGNTIYF. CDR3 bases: TGTGCCAGCTCACTGGACCTTCTCAGCTCTGGAAACACCATATATTTT.

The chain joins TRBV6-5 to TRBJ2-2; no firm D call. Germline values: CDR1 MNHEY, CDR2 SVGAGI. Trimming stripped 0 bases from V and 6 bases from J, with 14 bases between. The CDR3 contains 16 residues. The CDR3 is CASSYSGLMGSGELFF. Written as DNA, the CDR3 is TGTGCCAGCAGTTACTCGGGGTTAATGGGATCCGGGGAGCTGTTTTTT.

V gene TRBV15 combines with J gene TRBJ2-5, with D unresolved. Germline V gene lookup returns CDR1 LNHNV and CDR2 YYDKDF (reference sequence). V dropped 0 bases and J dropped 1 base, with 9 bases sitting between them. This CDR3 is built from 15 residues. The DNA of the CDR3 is TGTGCCACCAGCAGAGATCAAGTCGGCCAAGAGACCCAGTACTTC. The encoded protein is CATSRDQVGQETQYF. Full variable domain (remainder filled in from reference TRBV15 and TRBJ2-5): DAMVIQNPRYQVTQFGKPVTLSCSQTLNHNVMYWYQQKSSQAPKLLFHYYDKDFNNEADTPDNFQSRRPNTSFCFLDIRSPGLGDTAMYLCATSRDQVGQETQYFGPGTRLLVL.

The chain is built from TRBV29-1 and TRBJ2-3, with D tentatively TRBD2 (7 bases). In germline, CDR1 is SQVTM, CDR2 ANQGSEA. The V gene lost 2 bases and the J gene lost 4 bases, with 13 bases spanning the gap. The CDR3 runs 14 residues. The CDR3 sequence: CSVEPAGAPDTQYF. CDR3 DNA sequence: TGCAGCGTTGAACCGGCGGGGGCCCCAGATACGCAGTATTTT.

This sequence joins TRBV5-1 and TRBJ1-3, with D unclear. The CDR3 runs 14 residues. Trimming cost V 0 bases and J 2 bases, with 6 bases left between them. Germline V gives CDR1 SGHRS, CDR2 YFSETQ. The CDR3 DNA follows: TGCGCCAGCAGCTTGGCCAGTGCTGGAAACACCATATATTTT. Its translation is CASSLASAGNTIYF.

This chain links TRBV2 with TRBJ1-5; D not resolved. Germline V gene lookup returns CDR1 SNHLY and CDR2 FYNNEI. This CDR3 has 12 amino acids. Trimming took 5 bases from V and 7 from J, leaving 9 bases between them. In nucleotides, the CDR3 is TGTGCCAGCAGTCCTTTGGGCCAGCCCCAGCATTTT. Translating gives CASSPLGQPQHF.

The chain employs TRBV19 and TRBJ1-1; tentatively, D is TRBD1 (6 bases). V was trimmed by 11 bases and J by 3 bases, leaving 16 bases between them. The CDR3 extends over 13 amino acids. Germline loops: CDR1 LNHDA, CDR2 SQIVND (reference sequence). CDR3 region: CAGPGRGYTEAFF. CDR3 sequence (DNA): TGTGCCGGGCCCGGCAGGGGATACACTGAAGCTTTCTTT.

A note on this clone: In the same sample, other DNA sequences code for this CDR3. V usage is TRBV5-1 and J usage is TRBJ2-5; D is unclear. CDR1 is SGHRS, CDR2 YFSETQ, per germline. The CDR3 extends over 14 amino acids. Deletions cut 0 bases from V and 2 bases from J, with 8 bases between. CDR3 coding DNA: TGCGCCAGCAGCTTGGGCCAGTCACAAGAGACCCAGTACTTC. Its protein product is CASSLGQSQETQYF.

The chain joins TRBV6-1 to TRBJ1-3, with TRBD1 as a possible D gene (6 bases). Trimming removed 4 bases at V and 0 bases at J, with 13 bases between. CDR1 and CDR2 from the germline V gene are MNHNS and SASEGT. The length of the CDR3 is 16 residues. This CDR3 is CASSAETGNSGNTIYF. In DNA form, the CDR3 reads TGTGCCAGCAGTGCCGAGACAGGCAACTCTGGAAACACCATATATTTT.

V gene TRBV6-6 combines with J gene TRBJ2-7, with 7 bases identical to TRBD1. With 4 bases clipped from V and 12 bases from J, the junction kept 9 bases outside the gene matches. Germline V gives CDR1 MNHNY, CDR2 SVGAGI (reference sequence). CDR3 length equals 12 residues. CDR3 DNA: TGTGCCAGCAGTTCCGACAGGGCTACCTTGTACTTC. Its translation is CASSSDRATLYF.

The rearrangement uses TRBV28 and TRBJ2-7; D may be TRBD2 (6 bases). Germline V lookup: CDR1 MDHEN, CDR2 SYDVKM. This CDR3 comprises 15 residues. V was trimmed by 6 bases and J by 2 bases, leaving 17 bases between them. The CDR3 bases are TGTGCCAGCAGGACAACCGGGACTTCACCCTACGAGCAGTACTTC. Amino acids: CASRTTGTSPYEQYF.

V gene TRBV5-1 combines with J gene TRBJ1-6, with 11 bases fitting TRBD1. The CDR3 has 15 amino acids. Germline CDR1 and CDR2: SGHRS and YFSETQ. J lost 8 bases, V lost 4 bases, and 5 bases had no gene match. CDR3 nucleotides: TGCGCCAGCAGCCCTCGGACAGGGGGCGATTCACCCCTCCACTTT. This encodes CASSPRTGGDSPLHF.

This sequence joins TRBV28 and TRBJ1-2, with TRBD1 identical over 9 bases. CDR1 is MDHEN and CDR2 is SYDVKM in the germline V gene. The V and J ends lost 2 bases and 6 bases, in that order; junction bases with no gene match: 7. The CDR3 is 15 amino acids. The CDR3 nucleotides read TGTGCCAGCAGTTTAGGGACAGGGCGAAAGGATGGCTACACCTTC. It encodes CASSLGTGRKDGYTF.

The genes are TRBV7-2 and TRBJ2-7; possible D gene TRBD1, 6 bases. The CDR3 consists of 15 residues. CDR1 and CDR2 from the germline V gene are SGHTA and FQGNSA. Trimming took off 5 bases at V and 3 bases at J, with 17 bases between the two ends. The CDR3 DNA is TGTGCCAGCAGCGGTGGGTCGCAGGGGTTCTACGAGCAGTACTTC. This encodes CASSGGSQGFYEQYF. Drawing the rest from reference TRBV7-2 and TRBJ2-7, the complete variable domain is GAGVSQSPSNKVTEKGKDVELRCDPISGHTALYWYRQSLGQGLEFLIYFQGNSAPDKSGLPSDRFSAERTGGSVSTLTIQRTQQEDSAVYLCASSGGSQGFYEQYFGPGTRLTVT.